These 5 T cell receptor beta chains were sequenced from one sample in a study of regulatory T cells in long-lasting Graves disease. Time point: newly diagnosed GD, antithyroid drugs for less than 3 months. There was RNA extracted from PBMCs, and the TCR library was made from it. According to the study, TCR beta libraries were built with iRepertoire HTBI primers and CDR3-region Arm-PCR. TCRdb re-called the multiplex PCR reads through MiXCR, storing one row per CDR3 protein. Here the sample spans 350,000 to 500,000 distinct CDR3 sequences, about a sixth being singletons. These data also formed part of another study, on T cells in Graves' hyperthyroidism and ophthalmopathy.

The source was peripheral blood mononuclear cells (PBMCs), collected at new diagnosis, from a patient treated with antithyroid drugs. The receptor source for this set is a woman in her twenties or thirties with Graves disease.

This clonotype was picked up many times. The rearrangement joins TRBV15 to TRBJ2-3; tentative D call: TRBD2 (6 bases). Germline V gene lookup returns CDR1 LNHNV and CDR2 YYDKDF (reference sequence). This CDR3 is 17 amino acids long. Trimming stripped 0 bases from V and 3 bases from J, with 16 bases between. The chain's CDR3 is CATSRDRLGSMTDTQYF. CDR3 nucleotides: TGTGCCACCAGCAGAGATCGACTCGGGAGTATGACAGATACGCAGTATTTT. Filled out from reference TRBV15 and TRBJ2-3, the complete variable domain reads DAMVIQNPRYQVTQFGKPVTLSCSQTLNHNVMYWYQQKSSQAPKLLFHYYDKDFNNEADTPDNFQSRRPNTSFCFLDIRSPGLGDTAMYLCATSRDRLGSMTDTQYFGPGTRLTVL.

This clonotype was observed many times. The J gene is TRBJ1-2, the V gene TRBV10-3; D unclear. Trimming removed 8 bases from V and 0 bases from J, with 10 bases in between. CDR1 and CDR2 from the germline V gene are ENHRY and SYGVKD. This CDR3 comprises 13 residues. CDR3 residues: CAILDGTNYGYTF. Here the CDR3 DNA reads TGTGCCATCTTAGACGGAACTAACTATGGCTACACCTTC.

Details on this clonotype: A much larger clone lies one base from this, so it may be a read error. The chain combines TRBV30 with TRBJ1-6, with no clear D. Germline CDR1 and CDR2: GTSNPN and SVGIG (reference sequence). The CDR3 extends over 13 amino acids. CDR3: CAWTRHQNSPHHF. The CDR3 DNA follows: TGTGCCTGGACTCGACATCAGAATTCACCCCACCACTTT.

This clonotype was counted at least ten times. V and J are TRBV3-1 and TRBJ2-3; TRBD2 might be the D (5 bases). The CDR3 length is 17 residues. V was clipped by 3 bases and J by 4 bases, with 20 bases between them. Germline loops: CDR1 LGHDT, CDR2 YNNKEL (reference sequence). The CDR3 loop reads CASSHGRSWRFPDTQYF. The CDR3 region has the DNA TGTGCCAGCAGCCACGGGCGGAGCTGGAGGTTCCCAGATACGCAGTATTTT.

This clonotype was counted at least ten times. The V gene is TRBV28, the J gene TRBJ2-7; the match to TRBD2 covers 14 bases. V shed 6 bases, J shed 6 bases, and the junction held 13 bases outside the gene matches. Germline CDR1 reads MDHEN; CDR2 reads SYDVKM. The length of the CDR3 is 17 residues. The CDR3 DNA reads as TGTGCCAGCAGCCCGACTAGCGGGAGGGCCAAGCTAATCGAGCAGTACTTC. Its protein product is CASSPTSGRAKLIEQYF.